A single sample is the source of the 30 T cell receptor beta chains below, sequenced in a study of cytomegalovirus exposure and HLA in healthy donors. TCRdb's table, derived via immunoSEQ multiplex PCR, lists solely in-frame clones and lacks some. The table shows 150,000 to 200,000 clones, with approximately 84% occurring only once. The source material was PBMCs. Receptors were obtained from a man younger than 45 in good health and CMV-seropositive.

CDR3 bases: TGCGCCAGCAGCACTCGACGGGAGCGGGGAGAAAAACTGTTTTTT. Its translation is CASSTRRERGEKLFF. This rearrangement joins TRBV5-1 to TRBJ1-4; no firm D call. V was shortened by 4 bases and J by 8 bases, with 18 bases between the two germline ends. CDR3 length: 15 amino acids. In germline, CDR1 is SGHRS, CDR2 YFSETQ.

V gene TRBV5-1 combines with J gene TRBJ2-4; D is possibly TRBD2 (6 bases). Germline V gene lookup returns CDR1 SGHRS and CDR2 YFSETQ. V lost 0 bases and J 8 bases, leaving 15 bases between the germline ends. This CDR3 has 15 amino acids. CDR3 nucleotide sequence: TGCGCCAGCAGCTTGGATCGGGGGAGTAGGGACATTCAGTACTTC. Translation: CASSLDRGSRDIQYF.

The gene calls are TRBV6-5 and TRBJ1-1, with D uncertain. Germline V CDR1 and CDR2: MNHEY, SVGAGI. V was cut by 8 bases and J by 4 bases, with 11 bases left in between. The CDR3 length is 12 residues. For the CDR3, the DNA is TGTGCCAGCGGTCGGGAGGGCACTGAAGCTTTCTTT. It yields the protein CASGREGTEAFF.

This chain links TRBV5-1 with TRBJ1-2, with 9 bases that match TRBD1. The CDR3 covers 15 residues. Unmatched junction bases numbered 9, after V lost 5 bases and J lost 4 bases. Germline V CDR1 and CDR2: SGHRS, YFSETQ. DNA for the CDR3: TGCGCCAGCAGGTTTGGGACAGGGTATCCCTATGGCTACACCTTC. Translation: CASRFGTGYPYGYTF.

The chain joins TRBV4-2 to TRBJ2-3; tentatively, D is TRBD2 (6 bases). Trimming left V 0 bases short and J 5 bases short, with 15 bases between. Germline loops: CDR1 LGHNA, CDR2 YNFKEQ. This CDR3 contains 16 residues. The CDR3 bases are TGTGCCAGCAGCCAAGACCGGACTATTCGGGGAGATACGCAGTATTTT. Its protein product is CASSQDRTIRGDTQYF.

The rearrangement links TRBV6-6 to TRBJ1-2, with D possibly being TRBD1 (5 bases). The CDR3 is 15 residues long. V lost 2 bases and J 4 bases, leaving 14 bases between the germline ends. Germline CDR1 reads MNHNY; CDR2 reads SVGAGI (reference sequence). The CDR3 here is CASSYEIRDPYGYTF. The CDR3 DNA is TGTGCCAGCAGTTACGAGATCAGGGATCCCTATGGCTACACCTTC.

The chain couples TRBV7-9 to TRBJ2-5, with D perhaps matching TRBD1 (6 bases). The CDR3 totals 15 residues. Trimming took 4 bases from V and 4 from J, leaving 16 bases between them. The germline gives CDR1 SEHNR, CDR2 FQNEAQ (reference sequence). CDR3 bases: TGTGCCAGCAGCTCCACCTCGGAAGGGGGAGAGACCCAGTACTTC. This translates into CASSSTSEGGETQYF.

The J gene is TRBJ2-7, the V gene TRBV5-1; 9 nucleotides align to TRBD1. CDR1 and CDR2 (germline): SGHRS, YFSETQ. The CDR3 has 15 amino acids. Trimming removed 4 bases from V and 3 bases from J; junction bases left unmatched: 8. CDR3 sequence reads: CASSSGTGLGYEQYF. The CDR3 DNA reads TGCGCCAGCAGCAGCGGGACAGGGCTTGGCTACGAGCAGTACTTC. The whole variable domain, filled in from reference TRBV5-1 and TRBJ2-7, reads KAGVTQTPRYLIKTRGQQVTLSCSPISGHRSVSWYQQTPGQGLQFLFEYFSETQRNKGNFPGRFSGRQFSNSRSEMNVSTLELGDSALYLCASSSGTGLGYEQYFGPGTRLTVT.

Written as DNA, the CDR3 is TGTGCCAGCAGCCAAGACTACTATACGCAGTATTTT. Translating gives CASSQDYYTQYF. The chain combines TRBV5-6 with TRBJ2-3, with a weak D call TRBD2 (5 bases). From germline, CDR1 is SGHDT and CDR2 YYEEEE. The CDR3 sequence is 12 residues long. V lost 4 bases, J lost 7 bases, and 10 bases lay in between.

The chain joins TRBV10-3 to TRBJ2-4; no firm D call. The germline V gene has CDR1 ENHRY and CDR2 SYGVKD. CDR3 length equals 16 residues. Trimming cost V 0 bases and J 4 bases, with 13 bases left between them. The CDR3 region has the DNA TGTGCCATCAGTGAGTCGCCGAGCGACTTAAAAAACATTCAGTACTTC. This encodes CAISESPSDLKNIQYF.

The CDR3 reads CSVLSDGYTF. DNA for the CDR3: TGCAGCGTTCTCAGTGATGGCTACACCTTC. The chain carries TRBV29-1 and TRBJ1-2, with unresolved D. CDR1 is SQVTM, CDR2 ANQGSEA, per germline. This CDR3 has 10 residues. V was cut by 5 bases and J by 6 bases, with 7 bases left in between.

This chain links TRBV6-4 with TRBJ2-1; 8 positions match TRBD1. The CDR3 totals 14 residues. Germline V lookup: CDR1 MRHNA, CDR2 SNTAGT. V dropped 4 bases and J dropped 8; count of bases not matched to a gene: 7. The CDR3 coding sequence is TGTGCCAGCAGTGGAACAGGGGGTGAGGATGAGCAGTTCTTC. It translates to CASSGTGGEDEQFF.

This chain uses TRBV9 with TRBJ2-7; D not certain. The V end was cut by 5 bases, the J end by 4 bases, with 10 bases between. CDR1 SGDLS and CDR2 YYNGEE come from the germline V gene. CDR3 length: 12 residues. The CDR3 here is CASSLDQYEQYF. CDR3 coding DNA: TGTGCCAGCAGTCTAGACCAGTACGAGCAGTACTTC.

The CDR3 here is CASTSAGENTF. Here the CDR3 DNA reads TGTGCCAGCACCAGTGCGGGGGAGAACACCTTC. The rearrangement uses TRBV28 and TRBJ1-2; D may be TRBD1 (5 bases). From germline, CDR1 is MDHEN and CDR2 SYDVKM. V shed 7 bases and J shed 12 bases, with 15 bases lying between them. The CDR3 has 11 residues.

The V gene is TRBV7-3, the J gene TRBJ1-1; 9 positions agree with TRBD1. This CDR3 spans 14 amino acids. Germline CDR1 is SGHTA and CDR2 is FQGTGA. The trim removed 4 bases at V and 8 bases at J, leaving 8 bases unmatched. The CDR3 DNA follows: TGTGCCAGCAGCTCACAGGGGGCCTTCGGAGAAGCTTTCTTT. Translated: CASSSQGAFGEAFF.

The chain links TRBV9 to TRBJ1-6, with a weak D call TRBD1 (5 bases). Germline V lookup: CDR1 SGDLS, CDR2 YYNGEE. The CDR3 runs to 15 residues. V lost 0 bases, J lost 7 bases, and 11 bases lay in between. CDR3 region: CASSVDEGANSPLHF. CDR3 nucleotides: TGTGCCAGCAGCGTAGATGAAGGGGCAAATTCACCCCTCCACTTT.

This chain connects TRBV23-1 to TRBJ2-7, with TRBD2 matching over 7 bases. TRBV23-1 is assigned to the ORF class and has an uncertain function. The CDR3 sequence is 16 residues long. The V and J ends lost 0 bases and 13 bases, in that order; junction bases with no gene match: 18. Here the CDR3 reads CASSQSHFRSGGVGYF. As DNA, the CDR3 is TGCGCCAGCAGTCAATCTCACTTCCGCAGTGGGGGGGTTGGCTACTTC.

The V call is TRBV30, the J call TRBJ2-2; possible D gene TRBD2, 6 bases. From germline, CDR1 is GTSNPN and CDR2 SVGIG (reference sequence). The CDR3 contains 14 residues. Deletions cut 0 bases from V and 7 bases from J, with 12 bases between. The chain's CDR3 is CAWSVAGSFGELFF. The CDR3 region has the DNA TGTGCCTGGAGTGTAGCCGGGAGCTTCGGGGAGCTGTTTTTT. Using reference TRBV30 and TRBJ2-2 for the parts outside the CDR3, the full variable domain is SQTIHQWPATLVQPVGSPLSLECTVEGTSNPNLYWYRQAAGRGLQLLFYSVGIGQISSEVPQNLSASRPQDRQFILSSKKLLLSDSGFYLCAWSVAGSFGELFFGEGSRLTVL.

The rearrangement uses TRBV5-1 and TRBJ2-3; 8 bases are shared with TRBD2. The V gene's germline CDR1 is SGHRS and CDR2 YFSETQ. The CDR3 runs to 15 residues. Trimming cost V 4 bases and J 4 bases; bases outside gene matches: 8. CDR3: CASSPAGGPADTQYF. The CDR3 DNA follows: TGCGCCAGCAGCCCGGCGGGGGGCCCGGCAGATACGCAGTATTTT.

The V gene is TRBV11-2, the J gene TRBJ1-2, with D unclear. V lost 1 base, J lost 0 bases, and 12 bases lay in between. The germline gives CDR1 SGHAT, CDR2 FQNNGV. The CDR3 contains 16 residues. CDR3 sequence reads: CASSLGQPGANYGYTF. The CDR3, as DNA: TGTGCCAGCAGCTTAGGCCAACCGGGAGCTAACTATGGCTACACCTTC.

The V gene is TRBV21-1, the J gene TRBJ2-3; TRBD2, as called in the table, went unchecked against the DNA. TRBV21-1 is assigned pseudogene status. The CDR3 spans 15 residues. CDR3 sequence: CASSSTSGRADTQYF. For the CDR3, the DNA is TGTGCCAGCAGTTCTACTAGCGGGAGGGCCGATACGCAGTATTTT.

This clone was seen more than once but under ten times. This chain uses TRBV30 with TRBJ1-1, with D tentatively TRBD1 (6 bases). Germline V gives CDR1 GTSNPN, CDR2 SVGIG (reference sequence). The CDR3 is made up of 13 amino acids. V lost 7 bases and J lost 1, with 13 bases in between. CDR3 protein: CASQKGENTEAFF. The CDR3 DNA reads TGTGCCTCACAAAAGGGGGAGAACACTGAAGCTTTCTTT.

The J gene is TRBJ2-3, the V gene TRBV5-6; TRBD1 matches 7 bases. CDR1 is SGHDT, CDR2 YYEEEE, per germline. The CDR3 extends over 14 amino acids. Trimming removed 2 bases from V and 4 bases from J; junction bases left unmatched: 4. Written as DNA, the CDR3 is TGTGCCAGCAGCTTACAGGGGTGGGCAGATACGCAGTATTTT. Protein sequence: CASSLQGWADTQYF.

The DNA for the CDR3 is TGTGCCAGCAGCTCCCAAGCGGGAGCCCTCTACGAGCAGTACTTC. Its protein is CASSSQAGALYEQYF. The chain carries TRBV11-2 and TRBJ2-7; the match to TRBD2 covers 8 bases. CDR1 and CDR2 (germline): SGHAT, FQNNGV. Losses at the gene ends were 4 bases for V and 3 bases for J; bases not matched to a gene: 8. This CDR3 comprises 15 residues.

This clone was seen many times. The CDR3 DNA is TGTGCCAGCAGGAAGACTCAGGGCTGGTATGGCTACACCTTC. This translates into CASRKTQGWYGYTF. V gene TRBV28 combines with J gene TRBJ1-2, with D possibly being TRBD1 (5 bases). Germline values: CDR1 MDHEN, CDR2 SYDVKM. The CDR3 extends over 14 amino acids. The V and J ends lost 6 bases and 5 bases respectively, with 16 bases between them.

This rearrangement joins TRBV19 to TRBJ2-3, with 15 bases aligning to TRBD2. The V gene end was trimmed by 7 bases and the J gene end by 5 bases; junction bases not matched to a gene: 7. CDR1 and CDR2 from the germline V gene are LNHDA and SQIVND (reference sequence). The CDR3 has 16 amino acids. The CDR3: CASMRTSGRARDTQYF. The CDR3 DNA reads TGTGCCAGTATGCGGACTAGCGGGAGGGCCAGAGATACGCAGTATTTT. The whole variable domain, remainder taken from reference TRBV19 and TRBJ2-3, is DGGITQSPKYLFRKEGQNVTLSCEQNLNHDAMYWYRQDPGQGLRLIYYSQIVNDFQKGDIAEGYSVSREKKESFPLTVTSAQKNPTAFYLCASMRTSGRARDTQYFGPGTRLTVL.

The chain uses TRBV27 and TRBJ1-1; D may be TRBD1 (5 bases). The CDR3 runs to 13 residues. Germline V gene lookup returns CDR1 MNHEY and CDR2 SMNVEV (reference sequence). With 3 bases removed from V and 4 bases from J, the gap between germline ends came to 9 bases. CDR3 bases: TGTGCCAGCAGTTTCCGGGGGTCCACTGAAGCTTTCTTT. Residues: CASSFRGSTEAFF.

The gene calls are TRBV7-6 and TRBJ2-7; TRBD1 agrees at 10 bases. The CDR3 is 13 amino acids. CDR1 and CDR2 (germline): SGHVS, FNYEAQ. V dropped 5 bases and J dropped 5; count of bases not matched to a gene: 3. CDR3 loop: CASSTGTGDEQYF. The DNA for the CDR3 is TGTGCCAGCAGCACCGGGACAGGGGACGAGCAGTACTTC.

This clone was found once. The chain employs TRBV27 and TRBJ2-7; 10 bases agree with TRBD1. The CDR3 length is 15 residues. The V and J ends lost 5 bases and 4 bases, in that order; junction bases with no gene match: 8. Germline values: CDR1 MNHEY, CDR2 SMNVEV (reference sequence). The chain's CDR3 is CASSRVGTGAYEQYF. The CDR3 nucleotides read TGTGCCAGCAGTCGGGTGGGGACAGGGGCTTACGAGCAGTACTTC.

This clone was recorded only once. J is TRBJ2-1 and V is TRBV7-5; the table's D call, TRBD1, was not checked against the DNA. TRBV7-5 corresponds to a pseudogene. The CDR3 runs to 16 residues. The CDR3 nucleotides read TGTGTCAGAAGCGCAACAACAGGGGGCAGATACAATGAGCAGTTCTTC. Its translation is CVRSATTGGRYNEQFF.